What follows are 18 T cell receptor beta chains derived from one specimen sequenced in a study of T cells in Graves' hyperthyroidism and ophthalmopathy. RNA transcripts served as the template for amplifying TCR beta CDR3 regions. With the HTBI primer set, the TCR CDR3 went through a first round of RT-PCR. MiXCR was run by TCRdb on the multiplex PCR reads, yielding one entry per CDR3 protein. The table shows a few hundred thousand distinct CDR3 sequences, with 15% to 17% occurring only once. Source material: blood. These receptor sequences come from a woman between 25 and 40 years old with Graves' hyperthyroidism.

This clonotype was detected only a few times. This rearrangement joins TRBV10-3 to TRBJ2-1; 9 bases agree with TRBD1. The CDR3 consists of 14 residues. The germline CDR1 and CDR2 sequences are ENHRY and SYGVKD. Trimming removed 10 bases from V and 10 bases from J; junction bases left unmatched: 14. The CDR3 sequence: CASRNEGQGREQFF. In DNA form, the CDR3 reads TGTGCCAGCCGAAACGAGGGACAGGGTCGAGAGCAGTTCTTC.

In its sample, this clonotype was seen many times. The rearrangement links TRBV12-3 or TRBV12-4 to TRBJ1-1; the match to TRBD1 covers 7 bases. J was trimmed by 11 bases and V by 3 bases; bases with no gene match: 12. CDR3 length equals 14 residues. The CDR3, as DNA: TGTGCCAGCAGTTTGGTGCAAGGGAAACAGGGGGCTTTCTTT. This sequence encodes CASSLVQGKQGAFF.

The table lists this clonotype with many counts. The chain combines TRBV20-1 with TRBJ2-7; 11 nucleotides match TRBD2. CDR1 DFQATT and CDR2 SNEGSKA come from the germline V gene (reference sequence). After removal of 5 bases from V and 2 bases from J, the junction contained 14 bases not matched to a gene. The CDR3 covers 17 residues. The CDR3 DNA follows: TGCAGTGCTTCCGGGACTAGCGGTCCCCGAGGCCCCTACGAGCAGTACTTC. Translation: CSASGTSGPRGPYEQYF.

The J gene is TRBJ1-3, the V gene TRBV12-3 or TRBV12-4; D unclear. There are 13 residues in the CDR3. V lost 2 bases and J 4 bases, leaving 6 bases between the germline ends. The CDR3: CASSLTRGNTIYF. The CDR3 bases are TGTGCCAGCAGTTTAACGAGGGGAAACACCATATATTTT.

The table lists this clonotype with a few counts. This chain connects TRBV7-6 to TRBJ1-1; no clear D. Germline CDR1 reads SGHVS; CDR2 reads FNYEAQ. The V end was cut by 5 bases, the J end by 2 bases, with 15 bases between. The CDR3 covers 15 residues. Written as DNA, the CDR3 is TGTGCCAGCAGCCCGAACAGCTTCGAAAACACTGAAGCTTTCTTT. Its translation: CASSPNSFENTEAFF.

This clonotype has a handful of counts. CDR3 DNA: TGCGCCAGCAGCTTGGGGCAGGGAACAACTCGCGCCTATGGCTACACCTTC. This sequence encodes CASSLGQGTTRAYGYTF. This chain links TRBV5-1 with TRBJ1-2; the D gene is possibly TRBD1 (5 bases). Trimming took off 0 bases at V and 4 bases at J, with 19 bases between the two ends. CDR1 and CDR2 (germline): SGHRS, YFSETQ. This CDR3 is 17 amino acids long.

The V call is TRBV5-1, the J call TRBJ1-1, with a tentative D call TRBD1 (6 bases). Trimming shortened V by 1 base and J by 3 bases, and 16 bases separated the two germline ends. The length of the CDR3 is 16 residues. CDR1 and CDR2 from the germline V gene are SGHRS and YFSETQ. The CDR3 bases are TGCGCCAGCAGCTTGCTTGGGGGGCCCTGGGACACTGAAGCTTTCTTT. Amino acid sequence: CASSLLGGPWDTEAFF.

This clonotype was picked up many times. The V call is TRBV5-1, the J call TRBJ1-3; a possible D gene is TRBD1 (5 bases). The CDR3 runs 15 residues. Germline V CDR1 and CDR2: SGHRS, YFSETQ. V lost 1 base and J 0 bases, leaving 8 bases between the germline ends. The DNA for the CDR3 is TGCGCCAGCAGCTTGTCGACAGTCTCTGGAAACACCATATATTTT. Its protein product is CASSLSTVSGNTIYF. Together with reference TRBV5-1 and TRBJ1-3, the CDR3 gives the full variable domain: KAGVTQTPRYLIKTRGQQVTLSCSPISGHRSVSWYQQTPGQGLQFLFEYFSETQRNKGNFPGRFSGRQFSNSRSEMNVSTLELGDSALYLCASSLSTVSGNTIYFGEGSWLTVV.

This clonotype has at least ten counts. The rearrangement joins TRBV11-2 to TRBJ2-7; D not resolved. Germline loops: CDR1 SGHAT, CDR2 FQNNGV. This CDR3 region has 15 residues. With 3 bases removed from V and 0 bases from J, the gap between germline ends came to 12 bases. This CDR3 is CASSLQPTSSYEQYF. DNA of the CDR3: TGTGCCAGCAGCTTGCAACCCACGAGCTCCTACGAGCAGTACTTC. The whole variable domain, remainder taken from reference TRBV11-2 and TRBJ2-7, is EAGVAQSPRYKIIEKRQSVAFWCNPISGHATLYWYQQILGQGPKLLIQFQNNGVVDDSQLPKDRFSAERLKGVDSTLKIQPAKLEDSAVYLCASSLQPTSSYEQYFGPGTRLTVT.

This clonotype was recorded at least ten times. This rearrangement joins TRBV2 to TRBJ2-5; tentative D call: TRBD1 (6 bases). Between the trimmed V and J ends, which lost 8 bases and 0 bases, there was a span of 16 bases. This CDR3 is built from 15 residues. Per germline, CDR1 SNHLY and CDR2 FYNNEI. The CDR3 region is CASRRGRSDQETQYF. CDR3 coding DNA: TGTGCCAGCCGTAGGGGGAGATCGGACCAAGAGACCCAGTACTTC.

A remark on this clonotype: A much larger clonotype is one base distant, so this may be a read error. V gene TRBV2 combines with J gene TRBJ2-5; D is perhaps TRBD2 (6 bases). This CDR3 is 12 amino acids long. Germline-derived CDR1 and CDR2 are SNHLY and FYNNEI. Trimming left V 7 bases short and J 9 bases short, with 15 bases between. CDR3 sequence reads: CASTAQGEAQYF. DNA of the CDR3: TGTGCCAGCACCGCCCAAGGGGAGGCCCAGTACTTC. Full variable domain (rest looked up from reference TRBV2 and TRBJ2-5): EPEVTQTPSHQVTQMGQEVILRCVPISNHLYFYWYRQILGQKVEFLVSFYNNEISEKSEIFDDQFSVERPDGSNFTLKIRSTKLEDSAMYFCASTAQGEAQYFGPGTRLLVL.

The chain employs TRBV30 and TRBJ1-3, with a tentative D call TRBD1 (5 bases). V lost 2 bases to trimming and J lost 0 bases, with 11 bases between them. Germline loops: CDR1 GTSNPN, CDR2 SVGIG (reference sequence). CDR3 length equals 15 residues. The CDR3 reads CAWSIGAGSGNTIYF. In nucleotides, the CDR3 is TGTGCCTGGAGTATTGGGGCTGGCTCTGGAAACACCATATATTTT.

This clonotype was seen only a few times. One end of the junction fails to match germline, which may point to a read error. The chain employs TRBV5-5 and TRBJ1-1; D is unresolved. Germline lookup yields CDR1 SGHKS and CDR2 YYEKEE (reference sequence). The CDR3 consists of 12 residues. CDR3 in DNA: TGTGCCAGCACCTCATCCTGGAGTGAAACTTTCTTT. Translating gives CASTSSWSETFF.

This clonotype was counted ten times or more. The V gene is TRBV20-1, the J gene TRBJ2-7, with a weak D call TRBD1 (6 bases). The V end was cut by 2 bases, the J end by 4 bases, with 12 bases between. There are 13 residues in the CDR3. The germline CDR1 and CDR2 sequences are DFQATT and SNEGSKA (reference sequence). As DNA, the CDR3 is TGCAGTGCTAGACACAGGGTAGTTTACGAGCAGTACTTC. It is translated as CSARHRVVYEQYF.

This clonotype appeared a few times. V usage is TRBV4-2 and J usage is TRBJ1-1, with a tentative D call TRBD1 (6 bases). V was pared by 3 bases and J by 3 bases, with 17 bases between. CDR3 length: 16 residues. The germline V gene has CDR1 LGHNA and CDR2 YNFKEQ. CDR3 sequence (DNA): TGTGCCAGCAGCCAGCCAGGGGCCGGTGGGGACACTGAAGCTTTCTTT. Amino acid sequence: CASSQPGAGGDTEAFF.

In the case of this clonotype: The junction departs from the called germline gene at one end, perhaps through a read error. The genes are TRBV3-1 and TRBJ2-2; TRBD2 is a possible D gene (6 bases). CDR1 and CDR2 from the germline V gene are LGHDT and YNNKEL (reference sequence). This CDR3 comprises 14 residues. Here the CDR3 reads CASSSSVNTGGLFF. CDR3 bases: TGTGCCAGCAGCTCCAGCGTAAACACCGGGGGGCTGTTTTTT.

This clonotype was found many times. The J gene is TRBJ2-5, the V gene TRBV20-1; D might be TRBD1 or TRBD2, each matching 7 bases. Trimming shortened V by 0 bases and J by 6 bases, and 20 bases separated the two germline ends. This CDR3 spans 16 amino acids. The germline gives CDR1 DFQATT, CDR2 SNEGSKA (reference sequence). This CDR3 reads CSARDLKAGGEQTQYF. DNA for the CDR3: TGCAGTGCTAGAGATCTCAAGGCAGGGGGGGAACAGACCCAGTACTTC.

This clonotype appeared many times. J is TRBJ2-7 and V is TRBV11-2; D is possibly TRBD1 or TRBD2 (5 bases each). V lost 4 bases and J 6 bases, leaving 25 bases between the germline ends. The length of the CDR3 is 17 residues. Germline V gives CDR1 SGHAT, CDR2 FQNNGV. CDR3 protein: CASSSNLGRRMVAEQYF. CDR3 nucleotide sequence: TGTGCCAGCAGCTCCAACCTGGGACGGCGAATGGTGGCCGAGCAGTACTTC.